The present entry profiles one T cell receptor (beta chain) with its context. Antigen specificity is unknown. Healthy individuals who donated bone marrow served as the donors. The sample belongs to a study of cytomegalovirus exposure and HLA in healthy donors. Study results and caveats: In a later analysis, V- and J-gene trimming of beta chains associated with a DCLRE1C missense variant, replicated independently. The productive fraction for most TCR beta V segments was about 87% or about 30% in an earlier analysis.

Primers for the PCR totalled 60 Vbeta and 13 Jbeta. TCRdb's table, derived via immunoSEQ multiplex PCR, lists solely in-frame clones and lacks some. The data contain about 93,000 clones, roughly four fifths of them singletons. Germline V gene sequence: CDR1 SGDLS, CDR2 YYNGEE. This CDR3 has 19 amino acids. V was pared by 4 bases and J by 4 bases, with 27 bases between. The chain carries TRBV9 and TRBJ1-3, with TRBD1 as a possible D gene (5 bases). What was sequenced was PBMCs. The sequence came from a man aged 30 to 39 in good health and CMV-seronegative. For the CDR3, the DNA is TGTGCCAGCAGCCCGTTGGGGGGTCCTTCTCTACAAGAAGGAAACACCATATATTTT. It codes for CASSPLGGPSLQEGNTIYF. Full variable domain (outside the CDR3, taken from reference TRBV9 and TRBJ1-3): DSGVTQTPKHLITATGQRVTLRCSPRSGDLSVYWYQQSLDQGLQFLIQYYNGEERAKGNILERFSAQQFPDLHSELNLSSLELGDSALYFCASSPLGGPSLQEGNTIYFGEGSWLTVV.